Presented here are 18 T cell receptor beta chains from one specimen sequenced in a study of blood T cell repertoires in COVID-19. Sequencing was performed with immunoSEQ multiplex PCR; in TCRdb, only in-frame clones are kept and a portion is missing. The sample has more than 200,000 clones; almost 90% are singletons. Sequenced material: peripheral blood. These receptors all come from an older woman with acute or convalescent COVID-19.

The CDR3 bases are TGCGCCAGCAGCCAAGATCAACCCCCCCAGGTGAGCTCCTACGAGCAGTACTTC. Its protein is CASSQDQPPQVSSYEQYF. This chain connects TRBV4-1 to TRBJ2-7; D remains unclear. The V and J ends lost 0 bases and 0 bases respectively, with 18 bases between them. The CDR3 length is 18 residues. The germline CDR1 and CDR2 sequences are MGHRA and YSYEKL.

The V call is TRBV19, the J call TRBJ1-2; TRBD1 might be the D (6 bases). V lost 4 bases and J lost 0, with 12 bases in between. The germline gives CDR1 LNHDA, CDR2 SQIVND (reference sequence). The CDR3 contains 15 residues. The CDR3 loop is CASSTGQITNYGYTF. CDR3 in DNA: TGTGCCAGTAGTACCGGACAGATTACTAACTATGGCTACACCTTC.

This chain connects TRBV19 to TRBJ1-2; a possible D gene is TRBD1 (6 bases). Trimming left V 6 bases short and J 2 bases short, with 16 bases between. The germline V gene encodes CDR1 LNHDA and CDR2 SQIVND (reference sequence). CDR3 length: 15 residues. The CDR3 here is CASRQLRGLNYGYTF. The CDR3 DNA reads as TGTGCCAGTAGGCAGCTCAGGGGTTTGAACTATGGCTACACCTTC. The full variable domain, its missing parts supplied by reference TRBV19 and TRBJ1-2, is DGGITQSPKYLFRKEGQNVTLSCEQNLNHDAMYWYRQDPGQGLRLIYYSQIVNDFQKGDIAEGYSVSREKKESFPLTVTSAQKNPTAFYLCASRQLRGLNYGYTFGSGTRLTVV.

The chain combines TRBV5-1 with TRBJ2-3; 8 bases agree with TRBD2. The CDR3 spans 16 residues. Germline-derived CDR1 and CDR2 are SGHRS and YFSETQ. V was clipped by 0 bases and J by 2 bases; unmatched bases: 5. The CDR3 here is CASSLGAGAVTDTQYF. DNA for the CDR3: TGCGCCAGCAGCTTGGGAGCGGGGGCAGTCACAGATACGCAGTATTTT. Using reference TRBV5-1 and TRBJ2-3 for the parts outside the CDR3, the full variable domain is KAGVTQTPRYLIKTRGQQVTLSCSPISGHRSVSWYQQTPGQGLQFLFEYFSETQRNKGNFPGRFSGRQFSNSRSEMNVSTLELGDSALYLCASSLGAGAVTDTQYFGPGTRLTVL.

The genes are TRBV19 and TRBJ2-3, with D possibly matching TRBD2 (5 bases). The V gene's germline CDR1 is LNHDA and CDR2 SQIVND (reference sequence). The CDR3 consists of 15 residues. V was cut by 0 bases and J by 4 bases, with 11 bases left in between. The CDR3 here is CASSIDVAGPDTQYF. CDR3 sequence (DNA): TGTGCCAGTAGTATAGACGTTGCGGGCCCAGATACGCAGTATTTT.

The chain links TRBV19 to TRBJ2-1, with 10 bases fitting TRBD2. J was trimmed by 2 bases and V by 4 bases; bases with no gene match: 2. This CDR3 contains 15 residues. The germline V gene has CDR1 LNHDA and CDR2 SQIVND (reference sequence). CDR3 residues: CASSKGLATYNEQFF. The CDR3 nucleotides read TGTGCCAGTAGTAAGGGACTAGCGACCTACAATGAGCAGTTCTTC. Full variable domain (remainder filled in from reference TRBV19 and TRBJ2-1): DGGITQSPKYLFRKEGQNVTLSCEQNLNHDAMYWYRQDPGQGLRLIYYSQIVNDFQKGDIAEGYSVSREKKESFPLTVTSAQKNPTAFYLCASSKGLATYNEQFFGPGTRLTVL.

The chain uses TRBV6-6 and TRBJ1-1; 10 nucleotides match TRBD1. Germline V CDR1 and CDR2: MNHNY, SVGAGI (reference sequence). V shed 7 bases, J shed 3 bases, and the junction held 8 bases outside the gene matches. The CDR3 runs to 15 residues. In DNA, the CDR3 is TGTGCCAGCAAGACGACAGGGGGCAGAGACACTGAAGCTTTCTTT. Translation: CASKTTGGRDTEAFF.

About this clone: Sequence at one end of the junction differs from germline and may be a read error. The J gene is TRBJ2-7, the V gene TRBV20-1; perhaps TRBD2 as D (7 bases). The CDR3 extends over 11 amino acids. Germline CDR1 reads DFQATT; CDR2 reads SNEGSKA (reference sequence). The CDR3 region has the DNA TGCAGTGCTAGAGCCTCCCAGCGGGACATCTTC. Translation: CSARASQRDIF.

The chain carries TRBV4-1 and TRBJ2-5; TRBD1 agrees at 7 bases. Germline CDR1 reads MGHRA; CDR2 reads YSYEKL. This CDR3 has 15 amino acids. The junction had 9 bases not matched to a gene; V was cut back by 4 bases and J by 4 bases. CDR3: CASSLSGQSLETQYF. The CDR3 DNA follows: TGCGCCAGCAGCCTCTCGGGACAGAGCCTAGAGACCCAGTACTTC.

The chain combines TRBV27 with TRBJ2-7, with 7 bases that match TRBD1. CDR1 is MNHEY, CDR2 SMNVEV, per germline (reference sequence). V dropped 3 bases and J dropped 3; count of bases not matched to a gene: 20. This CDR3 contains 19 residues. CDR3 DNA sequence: TGTGCCAGCAGTTTTCGGTTGGCCCCTCCCAGGGGGATCAGCTACGAGCAGTACTTC. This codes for CASSFRLAPPRGISYEQYF.

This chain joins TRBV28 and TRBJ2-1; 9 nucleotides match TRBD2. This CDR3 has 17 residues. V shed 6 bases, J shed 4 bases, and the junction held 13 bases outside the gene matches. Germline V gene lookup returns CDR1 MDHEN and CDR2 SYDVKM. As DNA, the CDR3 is TGTGCCAGCAGACTACTATCCTGGACTAGCGTGTACAATGAGCAGTTCTTC. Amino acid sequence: CASRLLSWTSVYNEQFF.

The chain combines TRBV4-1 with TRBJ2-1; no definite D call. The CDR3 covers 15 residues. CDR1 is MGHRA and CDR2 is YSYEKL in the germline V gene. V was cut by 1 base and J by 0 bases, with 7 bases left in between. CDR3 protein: CASSQVHPSYNEQFF. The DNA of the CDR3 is TGCGCCAGCAGCCAAGTACACCCCTCCTACAATGAGCAGTTCTTC.

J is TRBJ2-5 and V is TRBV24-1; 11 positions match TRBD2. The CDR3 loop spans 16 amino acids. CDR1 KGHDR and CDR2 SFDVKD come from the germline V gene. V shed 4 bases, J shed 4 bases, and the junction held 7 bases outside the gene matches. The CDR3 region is CATSDRTSGGRETQYF. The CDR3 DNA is TGTGCCACCAGTGACCGAACTAGCGGGGGACGAGAGACCCAGTACTTC.

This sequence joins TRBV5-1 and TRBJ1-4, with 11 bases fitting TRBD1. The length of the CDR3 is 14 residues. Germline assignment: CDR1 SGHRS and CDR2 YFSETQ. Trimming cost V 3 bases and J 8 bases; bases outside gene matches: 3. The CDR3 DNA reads TGCGCCAGCAGCTCGGGACAGGGGGGAGAAAAACTGTTTTTT. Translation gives CASSSGQGGEKLFF.

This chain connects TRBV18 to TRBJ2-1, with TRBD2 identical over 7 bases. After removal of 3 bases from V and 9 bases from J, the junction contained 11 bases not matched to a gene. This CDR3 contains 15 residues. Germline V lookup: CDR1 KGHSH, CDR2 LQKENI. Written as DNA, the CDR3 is TGTGCCAGCTCACCGAGAGGACTAGAGGGCATTGAGCAGTTCTTC. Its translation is CASSPRGLEGIEQFF.

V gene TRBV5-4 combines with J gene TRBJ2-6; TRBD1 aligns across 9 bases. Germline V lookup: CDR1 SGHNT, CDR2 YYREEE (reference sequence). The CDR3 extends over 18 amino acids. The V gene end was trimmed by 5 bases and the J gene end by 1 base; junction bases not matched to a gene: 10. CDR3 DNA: TGTGCCAGCAGGGAGGGCCGGGACAGGGTATCTGGGGCCAACGTCCTGACTTTC. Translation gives CASREGRDRVSGANVLTF.

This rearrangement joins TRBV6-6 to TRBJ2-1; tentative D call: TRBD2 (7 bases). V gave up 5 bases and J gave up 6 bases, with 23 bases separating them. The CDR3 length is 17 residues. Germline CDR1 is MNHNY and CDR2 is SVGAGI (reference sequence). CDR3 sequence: CASSQAGGLGGTNEQFF. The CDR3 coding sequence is TGTGCCAGCAGTCAGGCCGGGGGGCTGGGAGGTACCAATGAGCAGTTCTTC.

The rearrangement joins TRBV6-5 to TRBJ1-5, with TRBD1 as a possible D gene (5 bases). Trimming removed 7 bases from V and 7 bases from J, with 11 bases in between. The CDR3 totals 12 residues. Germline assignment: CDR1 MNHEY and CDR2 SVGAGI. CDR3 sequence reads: CASTRDRQPQHF. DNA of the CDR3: TGTGCCAGCACCAGAGACAGACAGCCCCAGCATTTT.